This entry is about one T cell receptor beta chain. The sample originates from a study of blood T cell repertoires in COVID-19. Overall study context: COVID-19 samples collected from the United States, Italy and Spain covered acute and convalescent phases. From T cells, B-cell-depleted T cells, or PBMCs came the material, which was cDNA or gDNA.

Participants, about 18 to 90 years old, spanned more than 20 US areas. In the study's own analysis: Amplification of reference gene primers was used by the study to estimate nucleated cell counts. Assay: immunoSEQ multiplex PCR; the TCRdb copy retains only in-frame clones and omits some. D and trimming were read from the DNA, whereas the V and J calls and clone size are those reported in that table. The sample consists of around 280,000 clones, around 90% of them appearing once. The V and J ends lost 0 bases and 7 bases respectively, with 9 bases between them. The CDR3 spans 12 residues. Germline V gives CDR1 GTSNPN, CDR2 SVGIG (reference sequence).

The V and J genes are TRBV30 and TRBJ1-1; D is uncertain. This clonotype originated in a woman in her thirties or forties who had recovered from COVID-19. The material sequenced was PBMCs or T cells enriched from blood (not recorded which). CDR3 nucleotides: TGTGCCTGGAGTGTGGGTGGAGGTGAAGCTTTCTTT. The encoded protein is CAWSVGGGEAFF.